The 21 T cell receptor beta chains below were found in one sample sequenced in a study of T cell responses to AZD1222 COVID-19 vaccine (TCRdb year 2021). The protocol used for the library was the immunoSEQ multiplex PCR assay. TCRdb carries this immuneACCESS record with in-frame sequences only. Its versions omit some clonotypes, under half of them owing to an unresolved V gene in the studies checked, with the rest unexplained. The sample includes under 200,000 clones, with around nine tenths observed a single time. The top ten hold more than 5.5% of the sample. Taken with the paper, the label for time point translates to: baseline before first vaccination. Specimen: peripheral blood, collected on day 0 of AZD1222 vaccination. The receptors originated from an adult in good health.

The chain recombines TRBV30 with TRBJ1-2; D is unresolved. Germline CDR1 and CDR2: GTSNPN and SVGIG (reference sequence). This CDR3 is built from 14 residues. V lost 2 bases and J lost 7, with 17 bases in between. The CDR3: CAWSFLSFAGGYTF. CDR3 nucleotide sequence: TGTGCCTGGAGTTTCCTGTCCTTCGCCGGTGGCTACACCTTC. Together with reference TRBV30 and TRBJ1-2, the CDR3 gives the full variable domain: SQTIHQWPATLVQPVGSPLSLECTVEGTSNPNLYWYRQAAGRGLQLLFYSVGIGQISSEVPQNLSASRPQDRQFILSSKKLLLSDSGFYLCAWSFLSFAGGYTFGSGTRLTVV.

The chain links TRBV5-1 to TRBJ2-5; TRBD1 matches 8 bases. The CDR3 contains 16 residues. V trimming: 0 bases; J trimming: 5 bases; junction bases outside the gene matches: 9. Germline V gene lookup returns CDR1 SGHRS and CDR2 YFSETQ. The chain's CDR3 is CASSLADRGIQETQYF. In DNA, the CDR3 is TGCGCCAGCAGCTTGGCCGACAGGGGAATCCAGGAGACCCAGTACTTC.

The chain links TRBV7-9 to TRBJ1-1; D not certain. Trimming pared 6 bases from V and 6 bases from J, leaving 11 bases between. The CDR3 loop spans 12 amino acids. Germline CDR1 SEHNR, CDR2 FQNEAQ (reference sequence). DNA for the CDR3: TGTGCCAGCAGAAACGACTGGGCTGAAGCTTTCTTT. Its protein is CASRNDWAEAFF.

The chain uses TRBV4-1 and TRBJ1-4; D perhaps matches TRBD1 (6 bases). The CDR3 contains 16 residues. Germline lookup yields CDR1 MGHRA and CDR2 YSYEKL. The V end lost 0 bases, the J end lost 6 bases, and 14 bases lay between the germline ends. CDR3 nucleotide sequence: TGCGCCAGCAGCCAAGAAGTCCGGGGGGCGGATGAAAAACTGTTTTTT. It encodes CASSQEVRGADEKLFF.

V usage is TRBV27 and J usage is TRBJ1-1; a weak D match, TRBD1 (6 bases). CDR3 length: 16 amino acids. V lost 3 bases, J lost 7 bases, and 21 bases lay in between. Per the germline V gene, CDR1 is MNHEY and CDR2 is SMNVEV (reference sequence). The CDR3 DNA follows: TGTGCCAGCAGTTTTAGGGCGGGCAGGGGATTTATTGAAGCTTTCTTT. Its translation is CASSFRAGRGFIEAFF.

The chain combines TRBV7-8 with TRBJ2-7, with 7 bases aligning to TRBD1. V gave up 5 bases and J gave up 2 bases; unmatched junction bases: 6. This CDR3 contains 14 residues. Germline V CDR1 and CDR2: SGHVS, FQNEAQ. This CDR3 reads CASSHRTGPYEQYF. The DNA of the CDR3 is TGTGCCAGCAGCCATCGGACAGGTCCCTACGAGCAGTACTTC.

V and J are TRBV12-3 or TRBV12-4 and TRBJ2-2; no reliable D call. V lost 7 bases and J lost 8, with 8 bases in between. The CDR3 totals 11 residues. The CDR3 region is CASIAAGELFF. The CDR3, as DNA: TGTGCCAGCATTGCAGCGGGGGAGCTGTTTTTT.

This rearrangement joins TRBV5-5 to TRBJ1-6; possible D gene TRBD1, 5 bases. Trimming shortened V by 0 bases and J by 7 bases, and 20 bases separated the two germline ends. The germline gives CDR1 SGHKS, CDR2 YYEKEE (reference sequence). This CDR3 is built from 18 residues. The CDR3 region has the DNA TGTGCCAGCAGCTTGGGTGGGCTCCAAGGGACCTTAAATTCACCCCTCCACTTT. This encodes CASSLGGLQGTLNSPLHF.

The V call is TRBV29-1, the J call TRBJ2-5, with 8 positions matching TRBD1. CDR1 is SQVTM and CDR2 is ANQGSEA in the germline V gene. J lost 5 bases, V lost 7 bases, and 6 bases had no gene match. The CDR3 spans 12 residues. CDR3: CSGRDRLETQYF. The CDR3, as DNA: TGCAGCGGGAGGGACAGGTTGGAGACCCAGTACTTC.

The gene calls are TRBV7-8 and TRBJ1-1; D perhaps matches TRBD1 (6 bases). Trimming left V 1 base short and J 1 base short, with 13 bases between. Germline CDR1 SGHVS, CDR2 FQNEAQ. The CDR3 extends over 16 amino acids. The CDR3 sequence is CASSLGWRGANTEAFF. DNA for the CDR3: TGTGCCAGCAGCTTAGGGTGGAGGGGGGCGAACACTGAAGCTTTCTTT.

The chain couples TRBV15 to TRBJ1-1, with D possibly matching TRBD1 (6 bases). The CDR3 length is 16 residues. Per the germline V gene, CDR1 is LNHNV and CDR2 is YYDKDF (reference sequence). V lost 3 bases to trimming and J lost 2 bases, with 16 bases between them. CDR3 DNA: TGTGCCACCAGCAGTACAGGGAACGGAAGAAACACTGAAGCTTTCTTT. It translates to CATSSTGNGRNTEAFF.

J is TRBJ1-2 and V is TRBV24-1; D gene unclear. CDR3 length equals 12 residues. CDR1 is KGHDR, CDR2 SFDVKD, per germline. V lost 1 base and J lost 8, with 7 bases in between. CDR3 amino acids: CATSDFGRGYTF. CDR3 sequence (DNA): TGTGCCACCAGTGATTTCGGTAGGGGCTACACCTTC.

The chain employs TRBV9 and TRBJ1-1, with D possibly being TRBD1 (5 bases). The germline V and J ends were trimmed by 4 bases and 4 bases, with 14 bases remaining between them. CDR3 length: 14 residues. The germline V gene encodes CDR1 SGDLS and CDR2 YYNGEE. The CDR3, as DNA: TGTGCCAGCAGCCCCCGGCCGGGGGGCACTGAAGCTTTCTTT. Its translation is CASSPRPGGTEAFF.

This clone was picked up one time. V is TRBV20-1 and J is TRBJ2-7, with D possibly TRBD2 on 6 matching bases. Germline CDR1 and CDR2: DFQATT and SNEGSKA (reference sequence). The CDR3 sequence is 11 residues long. Trimming removed 5 bases from V and 9 bases from J, with 14 bases in between. This CDR3 is CSAGRLEGQYF. In DNA, the CDR3 is TGCAGTGCTGGTCGACTAGAAGGGCAGTACTTC.

The chain employs TRBV7-2 and TRBJ2-7; 8 positions agree with TRBD1. Germline-derived CDR1 and CDR2 are SGHTA and FQGNSA. V gave up 1 base and J gave up 7 bases; unmatched junction bases: 6. This CDR3 is built from 14 residues. CDR3 loop: CASSLGTGMREQYF. The CDR3 bases are TGTGCCAGCAGCTTAGGGACAGGGATGAGGGAGCAGTACTTC.

V usage is TRBV4-1 and J usage is TRBJ2-5; 7 nucleotides agree with TRBD1. The CDR3 totals 18 residues. In germline, CDR1 is MGHRA, CDR2 YSYEKL. Unmatched junction bases numbered 21, after V lost 4 bases and J lost 7 bases. In DNA form, the CDR3 reads TGCGCCAGCAGCCCCCAAAGGGTAGGGGGCGAAGAAAGAGGGACCCAGTACTTC. It yields the protein CASSPQRVGGEERGTQYF.

The chain employs TRBV11-2 and TRBJ2-5; 12 bases agree with TRBD1. The junction had 7 bases not matched to a gene; V was cut back by 6 bases and J by 5 bases. Germline CDR1 and CDR2: SGHAT and FQNNGV. The CDR3 length is 15 residues. CDR3 DNA: TGTGCCAGCAGGTTACGGGACAGGGGGCCCGAGACCCAGTACTTC. It codes for CASRLRDRGPETQYF.

The rearrangement joins TRBV18 to TRBJ1-3; D is undetermined. The germline CDR1 and CDR2 sequences are KGHSH and LQKENI. The CDR3 is 15 amino acids. Trimming stripped 0 bases from V and 7 bases from J, with 13 bases between. CDR3: CASSPPGPPRNTIYF. CDR3 in DNA: TGTGCCAGCTCACCACCAGGGCCCCCTCGGAACACCATATATTTT.

CDR3 protein: CAISDPGGHDYGYTF. The CDR3 DNA reads TGTGCCATCAGTGACCCCGGGGGGCATGACTATGGCTACACCTTC. V gene TRBV10-3 combines with J gene TRBJ1-2; D may be TRBD1 (6 bases). V shed 3 bases and J shed 3 bases, with 14 bases lying between them. The CDR3 runs to 15 residues. Germline V gives CDR1 ENHRY, CDR2 SYGVKD.

The CDR3 DNA reads TGTGCCAGCAGCTTCCAGGGAGAAGAACAGCCCCAGCATTTT. Its translation: CASSFQGEEQPQHF. This chain uses TRBV5-4 with TRBJ1-5; a possible D gene is TRBD1 (5 bases). This CDR3 has 14 amino acids. The germline V gene has CDR1 SGHNT and CDR2 YYREEE (reference sequence). Trimming took 2 bases from V and 7 from J, leaving 13 bases between them.

J is TRBJ2-7 and V is TRBV6-6; tentatively, D is TRBD1 or TRBD2 (5 bases each). The CDR3 runs 13 residues. V lost 7 bases to trimming and J lost 2 bases, with 12 bases between them. The germline V gene has CDR1 MNHNY and CDR2 SVGAGI (reference sequence). The CDR3 spells CASNPGPAYEQYF. The CDR3, as DNA: TGTGCCAGCAATCCGGGGCCAGCCTACGAGCAGTACTTC.